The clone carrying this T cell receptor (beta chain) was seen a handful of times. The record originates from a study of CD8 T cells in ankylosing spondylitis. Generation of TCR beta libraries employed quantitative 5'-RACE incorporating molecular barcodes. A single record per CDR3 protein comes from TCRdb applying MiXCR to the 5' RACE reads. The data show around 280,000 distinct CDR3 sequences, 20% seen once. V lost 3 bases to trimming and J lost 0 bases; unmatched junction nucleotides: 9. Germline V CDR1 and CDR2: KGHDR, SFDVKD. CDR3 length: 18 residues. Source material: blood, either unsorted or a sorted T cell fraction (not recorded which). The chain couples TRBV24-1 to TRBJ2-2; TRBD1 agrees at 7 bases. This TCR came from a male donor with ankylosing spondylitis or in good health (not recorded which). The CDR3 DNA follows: TGTGCCACCAGTGATCCGCAGGGGGATTGGGCGAACACCGGGGAGCTGTTTTTT. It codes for CATSDPQGDWANTGELFF.